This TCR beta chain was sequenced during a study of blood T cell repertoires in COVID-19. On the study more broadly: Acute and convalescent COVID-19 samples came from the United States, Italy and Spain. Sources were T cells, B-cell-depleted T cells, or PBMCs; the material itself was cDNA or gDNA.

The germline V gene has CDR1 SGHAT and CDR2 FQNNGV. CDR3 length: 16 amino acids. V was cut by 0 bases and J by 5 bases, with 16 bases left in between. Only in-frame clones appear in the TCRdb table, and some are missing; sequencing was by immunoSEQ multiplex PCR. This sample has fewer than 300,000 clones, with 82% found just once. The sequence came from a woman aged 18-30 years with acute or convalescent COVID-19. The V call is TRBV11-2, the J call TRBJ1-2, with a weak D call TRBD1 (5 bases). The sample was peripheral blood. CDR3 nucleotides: TGTGCCAGCAGCTTAGATCCGGGCAGGGTTGGTTATGGCTACACCTTC. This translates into CASSLDPGRVGYGYTF.